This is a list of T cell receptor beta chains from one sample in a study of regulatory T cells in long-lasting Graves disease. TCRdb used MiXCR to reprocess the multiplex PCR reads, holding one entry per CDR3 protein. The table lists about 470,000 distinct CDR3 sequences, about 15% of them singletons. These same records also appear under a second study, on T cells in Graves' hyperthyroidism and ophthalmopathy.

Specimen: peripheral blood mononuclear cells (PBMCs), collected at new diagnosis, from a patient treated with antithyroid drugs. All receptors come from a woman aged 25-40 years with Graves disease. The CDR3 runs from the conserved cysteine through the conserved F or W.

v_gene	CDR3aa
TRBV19	CASRTPGVDYGYTF
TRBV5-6	CASANGGGGANEQFF
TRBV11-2	CASSLSGRMSTDTQYF
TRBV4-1	CASSQRPGELFF
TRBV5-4	CASSFPDVTGELFF
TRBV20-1	CSAQLTSGNDEQYF
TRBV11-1	CASSPLGTGVYTF
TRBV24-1	CATSDLPVGTNTGELFF
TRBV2	CASIAGGSYNEQFF
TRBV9	CASSAPGRGFETQYF
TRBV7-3	CASSRTSGASQETQYF
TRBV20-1	CSATVLAGAPNEQFF
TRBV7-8	CASSIRTAVAGVGTEAFF
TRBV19	CASSKGRQPQHF
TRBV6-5	CASSYPGTRPYNEQFF
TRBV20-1	CSARVLNTEAFF
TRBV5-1	CASSWRDESTEAFF
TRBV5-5	CASSPRRGQGGLATTDTQYF